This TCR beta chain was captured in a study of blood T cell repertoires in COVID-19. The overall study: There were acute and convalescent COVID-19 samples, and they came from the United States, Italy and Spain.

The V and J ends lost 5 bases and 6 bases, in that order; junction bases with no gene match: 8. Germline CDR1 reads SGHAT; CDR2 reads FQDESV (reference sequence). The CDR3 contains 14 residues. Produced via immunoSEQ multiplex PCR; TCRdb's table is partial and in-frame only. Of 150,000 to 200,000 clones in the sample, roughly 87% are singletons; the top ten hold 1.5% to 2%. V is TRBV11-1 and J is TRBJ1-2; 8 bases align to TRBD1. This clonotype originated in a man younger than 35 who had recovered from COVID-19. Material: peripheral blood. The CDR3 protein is CASSNKGQENGYTF. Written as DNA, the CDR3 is TGTGCCAGCAGCAATAAGGGACAGGAAAATGGCTACACCTTC.